The 16 T cell receptor beta chains given below trace back to one sample, sequenced in a study of blood T cells in healthy people across ages. Using a J-beta primer mix together with a sample-barcoded 5' primer, a second PCR was run for roughly 6 to 11 cycles. TCRdb recomputed calls from the 5' RACE reads with MiXCR, one row per CDR3 protein. Of almost 550,000 distinct CDR3 sequences listed, under 30% are singletons. The data were also submitted as part of a second study, on T cells of mothers and their children.

Sequencing input: blood. The source of these receptors is a boy aged 10-17 years in good health.

This clonotype occurred many times. This chain joins TRBV4-3 and TRBJ1-5, with TRBD1 as a possible D gene (6 bases). V shed 1 base and J shed 13 bases, with 14 bases lying between them. CDR3 size: 13 residues. Germline CDR1 and CDR2: LGHNA and YSLEER. CDR3 sequence reads: CASSQVRGQRQHF. In DNA, the CDR3 is TGCGCCAGCAGCCAAGTTCGAGGACAGCGTCAGCATTTT.

This rearrangement joins TRBV18 to TRBJ2-7, with D maybe TRBD1 (5 bases). Germline-derived CDR1 and CDR2 are KGHSH and LQKENI. V was shortened by 0 bases and J by 4 bases, with 7 bases between the two germline ends. CDR3 length equals 13 residues. For the CDR3, the DNA is TGTGCCAGCTCACCACCAGGGGTTTACGAGCAGTACTTC. Translated: CASSPPGVYEQYF.

The chain is built from TRBV20-1 and TRBJ2-5; 12 bases map to TRBD2. This CDR3 contains 16 residues. Germline CDR1 reads DFQATT; CDR2 reads SNEGSKA (reference sequence). The ends lost 3 bases at V and 1 base at J; junction bases unmatched: 6. CDR3 region: CSASGSSGRAQETQYF. DNA for the CDR3: TGCAGTGCTAGTGGATCTAGCGGGAGGGCCCAAGAGACCCAGTACTTC.

The rearrangement uses TRBV9 and TRBJ2-1; weak D call: TRBD2 (6 bases). This CDR3 has 16 amino acids. Trimming stripped 0 bases from V and 1 base from J, with 11 bases between. Germline CDR1 reads SGDLS; CDR2 reads YYNGEE. The CDR3 loop reads CASSVVAGLSYNEQFF. CDR3 coding DNA: TGTGCCAGCAGCGTAGTGGCGGGGCTTTCCTACAATGAGCAGTTCTTC.

In this sample, this clonotype turned up a few times. V is TRBV4-1 and J is TRBJ1-1, with D possibly matching TRBD1 (6 bases). Looked up from germline, CDR1 is MGHRA and CDR2 is YSYEKL. There are 13 residues in the CDR3. Trimming pared 2 bases from V and 7 bases from J, leaving 11 bases between. CDR3: CASSQSGGVEAFF. The CDR3 bases are TGCGCCAGCAGCCAATCGGGGGGCGTTGAAGCTTTCTTT.

The V gene is TRBV5-1, the J gene TRBJ2-5; 9 bases agree with TRBD2. With 0 bases clipped from V and 0 bases from J, the junction kept 9 bases outside the gene matches. This CDR3 has 18 amino acids. Looked up from germline, CDR1 is SGHRS and CDR2 is YFSETQ. DNA for the CDR3: TGCGCCAGCAGCTTGGGCCTAGCGGGGAGAAAAAACCAAGAGACCCAGTACTTC. Its protein is CASSLGLAGRKNQETQYF. The full variable domain, in which reference TRBV5-1 and TRBJ2-5 provide the parts outside the CDR3, is KAGVTQTPRYLIKTRGQQVTLSCSPISGHRSVSWYQQTPGQGLQFLFEYFSETQRNKGNFPGRFSGRQFSNSRSEMNVSTLELGDSALYLCASSLGLAGRKNQETQYFGPGTRLLVL.

The genes are TRBV6-2 or TRBV6-3 and TRBJ1-2; TRBD1 aligns across 7 bases. CDR1 and CDR2 from the germline V gene are MNHEY and SVGEGT. Trimming took 4 bases from V and 7 from J; bases not matched to a gene: 9. The CDR3 has 14 amino acids. The CDR3 bases are TGTGCCAGCAGTTTCCAAGGACAGGCCCCTGGCTACACCTTC. This sequence encodes CASSFQGQAPGYTF.

In the case of this clonotype: One end of the junction varies from germline; a read error may be responsible. The V and J genes are TRBV7-2 and TRBJ2-7; 7 nucleotides match TRBD1. Germline loops: CDR1 SGHTA, CDR2 FQGNSA. CDR3 length: 15 residues. CDR3 residues: CASSPQTGISHEQYF. CDR3 nucleotides: TGTGCCAGCAGCCCTCAGACAGGGATCTCCCACGAGCAGTACTTC.

This clonotype was counted between two and nine times. This sequence joins TRBV11-3 and TRBJ2-5; tentative D call: TRBD2 (6 bases). The CDR3 spans 16 residues. V was trimmed by 4 bases and J by 5 bases, leaving 20 bases between them. From germline, CDR1 is SGHNT and CDR2 YENEEA. The CDR3 bases are TGTGCCAGCAGCTCCCCGGGGGACGGGGGATATGAGACCCAGTACTTC. Amino acid sequence: CASSSPGDGGYETQYF.

This clonotype has only a few counts. The junction and the germline gene differ at one end; a read error may be behind it. This chain links TRBV29-1 with TRBJ2-7, with 8 bases fitting TRBD2. This CDR3 has 12 amino acids. CDR1 is SQVTM and CDR2 is ANQGSEA in the germline V gene. The DNA of the CDR3 is TGCGGCGTGCGAGATGGGACTAGCGAGCAGTACTTC. Protein sequence: CGVRDGTSEQYF.

This clonotype was picked up a small number of times. The J gene is TRBJ2-1, the V gene TRBV6-6, with 8 nucleotides matching TRBD2. Unmatched junction bases numbered 9, after V lost 4 bases and J lost 7 bases. The CDR3 is made up of 15 amino acids. Germline loops: CDR1 MNHNY, CDR2 SVGAGI (reference sequence). The CDR3, as DNA: TGTGCCAGCAGTTCACTAGCGGAGGTCTCTAATGAGCAGTTCTTC. Its protein is CASSSLAEVSNEQFF.

The CDR3 nucleotides are TGTGCCAGCAGCCAAGATAACCGTGGTGAGCAGTTCTTC. Translated, it gives CASSQDNRGEQFF. V and J are TRBV4-2 and TRBJ2-5; D is uncertain. The J call could be wrong; TRBJ2-1 is a better fit for the DNA end. This CDR3 is 13 amino acids long. Per germline, CDR1 LGHNA and CDR2 YNFKEQ.

This clonotype was seen a few times. The chain uses TRBV12-3 or TRBV12-4 and TRBJ2-7; TRBD1 or TRBD2 may be the D gene (7 bases each). The CDR3 covers 14 residues. The V and J ends lost 7 bases and 7 bases respectively, with 20 bases between them. The chain's CDR3 is CASKPRQGAGEQYF. CDR3 DNA: TGTGCCAGCAAACCCCGACAGGGAGCGGGAGAGCAGTACTTC.

In its sample, this clonotype was seen a few times. The chain employs TRBV7-2 and TRBJ2-5; 10 bases match TRBD2. The J call could be wrong; TRBJ2-7 is a better fit for the DNA end. The CDR3 has 16 amino acids. Germline V gene lookup returns CDR1 SGHTA and CDR2 FQGNSA. CDR3 region: CASSLGGQRGGYEQYF. The CDR3 nucleotides read TGTGCCAGCAGCTTAGGGGGTCAGCGGGGGGGCTACGAGCAGTACTTC.

There are many counts of this clonotype. The chain is built from TRBV5-1 and TRBJ2-1; the D gene is possibly TRBD1 (6 bases). V was shortened by 0 bases and J by 8 bases, with 12 bases between the two germline ends. This CDR3 is 14 amino acids long. Germline CDR1 is SGHRS and CDR2 is YFSETQ. CDR3 in DNA: TGCGCCAGCAGCTTGGGTGCAGGGGTACATGAGCAGTTCTTC. It encodes CASSLGAGVHEQFF. Using reference TRBV5-1 and TRBJ2-1 for the parts outside the CDR3, the full variable domain is KAGVTQTPRYLIKTRGQQVTLSCSPISGHRSVSWYQQTPGQGLQFLFEYFSETQRNKGNFPGRFSGRQFSNSRSEMNVSTLELGDSALYLCASSLGAGVHEQFFGPGTRLTVL.

This clonotype has a handful of counts. This chain uses TRBV12-3 or TRBV12-4 with TRBJ2-1, with 9 bases identical to TRBD1. J was trimmed by 2 bases and V by 5 bases; bases with no gene match: 10. The CDR3 spans 17 residues. The CDR3: CASSPLGNRGPYNEQFF. As DNA, the CDR3 is TGTGCCAGCAGTCCATTGGGGAACAGGGGGCCCTACAATGAGCAGTTCTTC.